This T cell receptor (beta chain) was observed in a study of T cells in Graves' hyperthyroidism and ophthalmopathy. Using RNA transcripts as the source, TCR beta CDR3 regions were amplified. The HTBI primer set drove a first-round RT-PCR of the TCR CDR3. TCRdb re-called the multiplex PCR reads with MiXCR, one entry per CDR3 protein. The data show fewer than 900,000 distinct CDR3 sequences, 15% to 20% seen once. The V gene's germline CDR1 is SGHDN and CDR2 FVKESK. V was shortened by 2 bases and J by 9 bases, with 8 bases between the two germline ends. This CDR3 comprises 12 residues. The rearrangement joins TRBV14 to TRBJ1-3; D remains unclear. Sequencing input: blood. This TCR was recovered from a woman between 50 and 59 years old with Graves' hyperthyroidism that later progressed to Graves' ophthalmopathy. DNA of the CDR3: TGTGCCAGCAGCCAATCCGAGGGCACCATATATTTT. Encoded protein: CASSQSEGTIYF.